Listed below are T cell receptor beta chains from one sample, sequenced in a study of T cells in Graves' hyperthyroidism and ophthalmopathy. TCRdb reanalysed the multiplex PCR reads using MiXCR and keeps one entry per CDR3 protein. The data hold 380,000 or so distinct CDR3 sequences, with 19% observed a single time. Sequenced: blood. The receptor source for this set is a woman aged 18 to 35 with Graves' hyperthyroidism. CDR3s include the opening cysteine and the closing phenylalanine or tryptophan. Each record gives: D gene, J gene, clone size, V gene, CDR3 protein, CDR3 DNA. D genes are given only for firm matches. For some rows the clone size is stated as once, few or many, or as a class when expanded; others skip it.

d_gene: TRBD1
j_gene: TRBJ2-5
abundance: -
v_gene: TRBV6-1
CDR3aa: CASSSGQGAKTQYF
CDR3nt: TGTGCCAGCAGCTCGGGACAGGGGGCAAAGACCCAGTACTTC

d_gene: -
j_gene: TRBJ1-3
abundance: many
v_gene: TRBV6-1
CDR3aa: CASSEGGSSGNTIYF
CDR3nt: TGTGCCAGCAGTGAAGGGGGGTCCTCTGGAAACACCATATATTTT

d_gene: -
j_gene: TRBJ1-1
abundance: -
v_gene: TRBV12-3/TRBV12-4
CDR3aa: CASSPNGAMNTEAFF
CDR3nt: TGTGCCAGCAGTCCAAATGGGGCGATGAACACTGAAGCTTTCTTT

d_gene: -
j_gene: TRBJ2-7
abundance: many
v_gene: TRBV6-1
CDR3aa: CASSEYRERYEQYF
CDR3nt: TGTGCCAGCAGTGAATACAGGGAAAGGTACGAGCAGTACTTC

d_gene: TRBD1
j_gene: TRBJ1-2
abundance: many
v_gene: TRBV6-1
CDR3aa: CASSETGGAYGYTF
CDR3nt: TGTGCCAGCAGTGAAACAGGGGGCGCGTATGGCTACACCTTC

d_gene: -
j_gene: TRBJ1-2
abundance: few
v_gene: TRBV5-8
CDR3aa: CASSLRGQGGGYTF
CDR3nt: TGTGCCAGCAGCCTACGGGGGCAAGGAGGTGGCTACACCTTC

d_gene: -
j_gene: TRBJ1-1
abundance: many
v_gene: TRBV7-2
CDR3aa: CASSPWGVNTEAFF
CDR3nt: TGTGCCAGCAGCCCCTGGGGAGTGAACACTGAAGCTTTCTTT

d_gene: TRBD1
j_gene: TRBJ1-2
abundance: many
v_gene: TRBV20-1
CDR3aa: CSASDRGGYGYTF
CDR3nt: TGCAGTGCTTCGGACAGGGGCGGGTATGGCTACACCTTC

d_gene: -
j_gene: TRBJ2-5
abundance: many
v_gene: TRBV29-1
CDR3aa: CSVELLAELKETQYF
CDR3nt: TGCAGCGTTGAACTTTTGGCAGAACTAAAAGAGACCCAGTACTTC

d_gene: -
j_gene: TRBJ1-2
abundance: many
v_gene: TRBV30
CDR3aa: CAWSVGAGGQIYGYTF
CDR3nt: TGTGCCTGGAGTGTTGGTGCGGGGGGCCAGATCTATGGCTACACCTTC

d_gene: -
j_gene: TRBJ2-4
abundance: few
v_gene: TRBV11-2
CDR3aa: CASSLGFRTNIKYF
CDR3nt: TGTGCCAGCAGCTTAGGTTTTAGAACAAACATTAAGTACTTC

d_gene: TRBD2
j_gene: TRBJ2-5
abundance: many
v_gene: TRBV20-1
CDR3aa: CSARSAGGLETQYF
CDR3nt: TGCAGTGCTAGGTCTGCCGGGGGGTTGGAGACCCAGTACTTC

d_gene: -
j_gene: TRBJ1-5
abundance: many
v_gene: TRBV7-8
CDR3aa: CASSVHGNQPQHF
CDR3nt: TGTGCCAGCAGCGTCCATGGCAATCAGCCCCAGCATTTT

d_gene: -
j_gene: TRBJ1-1
abundance: many
v_gene: TRBV7-3
CDR3aa: CASSHYRVEAFF
CDR3nt: TGTGCCAGCAGCCATTACAGGGTTGAAGCTTTCTTT

d_gene: TRBD1
j_gene: TRBJ2-7
abundance: many
v_gene: TRBV12-3/TRBV12-4
CDR3aa: CASSPGRVRGLPYEQYF
CDR3nt: TGTGCCAGCAGCCCTGGGCGGGTGAGGGGGCTTCCCTACGAGCAGTACTTC

d_gene: TRBD1
j_gene: TRBJ1-5
abundance: -
v_gene: TRBV6-1
CDR3aa: CATRQGSVYQPQHF
CDR3nt: TGTGCCACCCGACAGGGGAGCGTATATCAGCCTCAGCATTTT

d_gene: -
j_gene: TRBJ2-4
abundance: -
v_gene: TRBV7-9
CDR3aa: CASSPKRWPAEDIKYF
CDR3nt: TGTGCCAGCAGCCCAAAGAGATGGCCAGCGGAGGACATTAAGTACTTC

d_gene: -
j_gene: TRBJ1-2
abundance: -
v_gene: TRBV12-3/TRBV12-4
CDR3aa: CASSFGGGGAGVDYGYTF
CDR3nt: TGTGCCAGCAGCTTCGGTGGGGGGGGAGCTGGAGTCGACTATGGCTACACCTTC

d_gene: -
j_gene: TRBJ2-4
abundance: many
v_gene: TRBV2
CDR3aa: CASSEDRSENIQYF
CDR3nt: TGTGCCAGCAGTGAAGACCGGTCTGAAAACATTCAGTACTTC